The entry below gives a single TCR beta chain sequence along with its context. Its target is not known. The source of the sample is a study of lymphopenia after photon versus proton radiotherapy. Study-level results: Better survival with proton therapy was suggested as possible, not demonstrated. Oligoclonal CD8+ Temra expansion after nadir drove photon patients' diversity drop. Proton therapy kept repertoires fairly stable, unlike photons, which gained effector/memory cells. Larger post-nadir TCR diversity loss correlated inversely with survival in deceased patients.

Profiling relied on immunoSEQ multiplex PCR, and the TCRdb table lists in-frame clones only, not all of them. Of approximately 170,000 clones detected, 75% to 90% appear once; the ten largest clones hold 4% to 5%. The V and J ends lost 3 bases and 6 bases respectively, with 16 bases between them. Germline V lookup: CDR1 MNHNS, CDR2 SASEGT. The CDR3 runs 15 residues. The TCR originated in a man aged 50-60 years with gastric cancer. The chain couples TRBV6-1 to TRBJ2-3; weak D call: TRBD2 (6 bases). This sample comprised peripheral blood, obtained from a patient treated with photon-based radiotherapy. CDR3 in amino acids: CASSDAGLSGDTQYF. In nucleotides, the CDR3 is TGTGCCAGCAGTGACGCGGGACTCTCCGGCGATACGCAGTATTTT.